A single sample is the source of the 14 T cell receptor beta chains below, sequenced in a study of identical twins (TCRdb year 2016). The library relied on 5' RACE. Sequenced using an Illumina HiSeq 2000. Using fastp trimming at Q25 and MiXCR clonotype assembly, TCRdb reanalyzed the public sequencing data and kept in-frame beta chains. Rows with one shared CDR3 protein collapse into an entry with the most common genes and DNA. The sample profile shows about 240,000 distinct CDR3 sequences; about 10% of them were found once. The top ten constitute about 9% of the sample. What was sequenced was memory T cells sorted from blood. According to the study, the label for this sample's cell subset or site signals: CD45RO+ enriched T cells. All receptors come from a man aged 50 or older in good health.

This clonotype was counted ten times or more. J is TRBJ2-3 and V is TRBV28; possible D gene TRBD2, 5 bases. The CDR3 totals 11 residues. The germline V gene encodes CDR1 MDHEN and CDR2 SYDVKM. V lost 7 bases to trimming and J lost 5 bases, with 7 bases between them. The CDR3 sequence: CASNGVDTQYF. CDR3 DNA sequence: TGTGCCAGCAACGGGGTAGATACGCAGTATTTT. The full variable domain, rest sourced from reference TRBV28 and TRBJ2-3, is DVKVTQSSRYLVKRTGEKVFLECVQDMDHENMFWYRQDPGLGLRLIYFSYDVKMKEKGDIPEGYSVSREKKERFSLILESASTNQTSMYLCASNGVDTQYFGPGTRLTVL.

This clonotype came up many times. The rearrangement joins TRBV28 to TRBJ2-7; D may be TRBD2 (6 bases). V was clipped by 6 bases and J by 2 bases, with 14 bases between them. Germline V CDR1 and CDR2: MDHEN, SYDVKM. The CDR3 has 14 amino acids. DNA of the CDR3: TGTGCCAGCAGGGGGCGCGGGAAGGCCTACGAGCAGTACTTC. Translated: CASRGRGKAYEQYF.

This clonotype appeared many times. This chain links TRBV11-2 with TRBJ2-5; TRBD1 might be the D (5 bases). Per the germline V gene, CDR1 is SGHAT and CDR2 is FQNNGV. Deletions cut 3 bases from V and 12 bases from J, with 11 bases between. This CDR3 region has 11 residues. Here the CDR3 reads CASSFGIGEYF. CDR3 bases: TGTGCCAGCAGCTTTGGGATAGGGGAGTACTTC.

Note on this clonotype: One end of the junction is discordant with germline, which a read error may explain. V is TRBV5-1 and J is TRBJ2-7, with D perhaps matching TRBD2 (6 bases). The CDR3 totals 15 residues. The germline CDR1 and CDR2 sequences are SGHRS and YFSETQ. CDR3 coding DNA: TGCGCCTGCAGCCCAAGTAGCGGAAATACCTACGAGCAGTACTTC. Translated, it gives CACSPSSGNTYEQYF.

This clonotype was detected only a few times. The V gene is TRBV18, the J gene TRBJ1-6; D possibly corresponds to TRBD1 (5 bases). The germline V gene encodes CDR1 KGHSH and CDR2 LQKENI. The CDR3 contains 15 residues. V shed 3 bases and J shed 7 bases, with 13 bases lying between them. For the CDR3, the DNA is TGTGCCAGCTCACCGGCTCGGGACCGCAATTCACCCCTCCACTTT. It translates to CASSPARDRNSPLHF.

This CDR3 reads CAWSAIGQGRQPQHF. The CDR3 DNA sequence: TGTGCCTGGAGTGCGATAGGGCAGGGCCGTCAGCCCCAGCATTTT. This chain links TRBV30 with TRBJ1-5; D possibly corresponds to TRBD1 (5 bases). Trimming left V 1 base short and J 6 bases short, with 16 bases between. Germline V gene data show CDR1 as GTSNPN and CDR2 as SVGIG (reference sequence). The CDR3 is 15 amino acids.

This clonotype was observed at least ten times. The genes are TRBV4-2 and TRBJ2-1, with TRBD1 matching 9 bases. The CDR3 extends over 15 amino acids. Germline V lookup: CDR1 LGHNA, CDR2 YNFKEQ. V lost 5 bases to trimming and J lost 7 bases; unmatched junction nucleotides: 9. CDR3 nucleotides: TGTGCCAGCAGCAAGGCCTGGACAGGGGTGAATGAGCAGTTCTTC. It codes for CASSKAWTGVNEQFF.

This sequence joins TRBV27 and TRBJ2-1; the match to TRBD1 covers 7 bases. V was pared by 6 bases and J by 2 bases, with 4 bases of the junction left unmatched. The CDR3 is 14 residues long. Germline assignment: CDR1 MNHEY and CDR2 SMNVEV (reference sequence). CDR3 sequence reads: CASRTGTAYNEQFF. CDR3 nucleotide sequence: TGTGCCAGCAGAACAGGGACAGCCTACAATGAGCAGTTCTTC.

In its sample, this clonotype was seen many times. The rearrangement links TRBV20-1 to TRBJ2-2; D possibly corresponds to TRBD2 (6 bases). The length of the CDR3 is 13 residues. Germline V lookup: CDR1 DFQATT, CDR2 SNEGSKA (reference sequence). Between the trimmed V and J ends, which lost 1 base and 4 bases, there was a span of 7 bases. The CDR3: CSARVGGTGELFF. The CDR3 DNA reads TGCAGTGCTAGAGTGGGGGGCACCGGGGAGCTGTTTTTT.

The rearrangement joins TRBV20-1 to TRBJ1-2, with unresolved D. Germline V gene data show CDR1 as DFQATT and CDR2 as SNEGSKA (reference sequence). The CDR3 is 15 residues long. Trimming cost V 1 base and J 3 bases, with 15 bases left between them. In DNA form, the CDR3 reads TGCAGTGCTAGAGGATCCGGGATGGGTTACTATGGCTACACCTTC. It yields the protein CSARGSGMGYYGYTF.

In its sample, this clonotype was seen many times. The rearrangement joins TRBV28 to TRBJ2-5; D not resolved. The CDR3 has 17 amino acids. The germline CDR1 and CDR2 sequences are MDHEN and SYDVKM. V dropped 3 bases and J dropped 3 bases, with 20 bases sitting between them. The CDR3: CASSFLYMATQKETQYF. The CDR3 nucleotides read TGTGCCAGCAGTTTCCTCTACATGGCAACCCAGAAAGAGACCCAGTACTTC. Full variable domain (remainder filled in from reference TRBV28 and TRBJ2-5): DVKVTQSSRYLVKRTGEKVFLECVQDMDHENMFWYRQDPGLGLRLIYFSYDVKMKEKGDIPEGYSVSREKKERFSLILESASTNQTSMYLCASSFLYMATQKETQYFGPGTRLLVL.

This clonotype appeared many times. CDR3 sequence: CASSFLAGAQVLNTGELFF. The DNA for the CDR3 is TGTGCCAGCAGCTTTCTAGCGGGGGCCCAGGTTTTAAACACCGGGGAGCTGTTTTTT. The rearrangement uses TRBV7-8 and TRBJ2-2, with 10 bases lining up with TRBD2. This CDR3 has 19 amino acids. Germline V gene sequence: CDR1 SGHVS, CDR2 FQNEAQ. J lost 2 bases, V lost 3 bases, and 12 bases had no gene match.

The chain carries TRBV18 and TRBJ1-2; 7 bases map to TRBD1. Germline assignment: CDR1 KGHSH and CDR2 LQKENI. After removal of 4 bases from V and 3 bases from J, the junction contained 11 bases not matched to a gene. The CDR3 loop spans 16 amino acids. CDR3 DNA sequence: TGTGCCAGCTCACACCGGACAGGCCACTCGTACTATGGCTACACCTTC. Protein product: CASSHRTGHSYYGYTF.

This rearrangement joins TRBV7-9 to TRBJ1-3; perhaps TRBD1 as D (5 bases). V was trimmed by 2 bases and J by 0 bases, leaving 8 bases between them. The CDR3 loop spans 15 amino acids. The germline CDR1 and CDR2 sequences are SEHNR and FQNEAQ (reference sequence). The CDR3 here is CASSLPGYSGNTIYF. The CDR3 coding sequence is TGTGCCAGCAGCTTACCAGGGTACTCTGGAAACACCATATATTTT.